The clone carrying this T cell receptor (beta chain) showed up just a few times. The sample originates from a study of blood T cells in healthy people across ages. Trimming removed 4 bases from V and 5 bases from J, with 15 bases in between. The CDR3 totals 14 residues. Germline V CDR1 and CDR2: LNHNV, YYDKDF (reference sequence). Alongside a J-beta primer mix, a sample-barcoded 5' primer served in a second PCR lasting 7 to 11 cycles. Using its own MiXCR run on the 5' RACE reads, TCRdb lists one record per CDR3 protein. The table lists 600,000 to 1,000,000 distinct CDR3 sequences, about three fifths of them singletons.

The chain uses TRBV15 and TRBJ2-7; D gene unclear. Material for sequencing was blood. This clonotype was obtained from a man aged 25 to 40 in good health. CDR3 in DNA: TGTGCCACCAGCACCCCCCTATCTAGTAACGAGCAGTACTTC. Protein: CATSTPLSSNEQYF.